The 20 T cell receptor beta chains given below trace back to one sample, sequenced in a study of T cells in narcolepsy. The data were produced by immunoSEQ multiplex PCR, yet TCRdb's version contains in-frame clones alone and is incomplete. The sample contains 30,000 to 35,000 clones, 83% of which appear only once. The sequencing sample was made of CD45RA- memory CD4+ T cells from PBMCs. These receptors were taken from a human donor with narcolepsy.

This chain joins TRBV19 and TRBJ2-3, with TRBD2 identical over 11 bases. Germline V CDR1 and CDR2: LNHDA, SQIVND (reference sequence). The CDR3 is 13 amino acids. J gave up 6 bases and V 5 bases, and 1 base lay outside the gene matches. CDR3 sequence (DNA): TGTGCCAGTAGTCGACTAGCGGGGGATACGCAGTATTTT. This codes for CASSRLAGDTQYF.

The V call is TRBV5-1, the J call TRBJ1-1; D remains ambiguous. Germline assignment: CDR1 SGHRS and CDR2 YFSETQ. The CDR3 loop spans 15 amino acids. The V end was cut by 0 bases, the J end by 4 bases, with 13 bases between. The CDR3 protein is CASSLEEGFGTEAFF. CDR3 DNA: TGCGCCAGCAGCTTGGAGGAGGGTTTCGGCACTGAAGCTTTCTTT.

The chain joins TRBV30 to TRBJ1-1; D unresolved. This CDR3 spans 11 amino acids. CDR1 is GTSNPN, CDR2 SVGIG, per germline (reference sequence). V was cut by 5 bases and J by 8 bases, with 12 bases left in between. CDR3 in DNA: TGTGCCTGGCGTCAATTCCACGAAGCTTTCTTT. It translates to CAWRQFHEAFF.

V gene TRBV5-1 combines with J gene TRBJ1-3; D is undetermined. The V end lost 4 bases, the J end lost 0 bases, and 17 bases lay between the germline ends. The CDR3 sequence is 17 residues long. Germline CDR1 and CDR2: SGHRS and YFSETQ. The CDR3 loop reads CASSLLGRADSGNTIYF. The CDR3 DNA follows: TGCGCCAGCAGCCTATTAGGACGGGCCGACTCTGGAAACACCATATATTTT.

DNA for the CDR3: TGTGCCAGTAGTCCCACCGGGAGCGGGGATCCGTACGAGCAGTACTTC. Residues: CASSPTGSGDPYEQYF. The V gene is TRBV19, the J gene TRBJ2-7; 7 nucleotides match TRBD2. This CDR3 has 16 residues. Trimming removed 5 bases from V and 4 bases from J; junction bases left unmatched: 14. Germline CDR1 is LNHDA and CDR2 is SQIVND (reference sequence).

The chain is built from TRBV10-3 and TRBJ1-1, with TRBD1 matching over 7 bases. Germline V CDR1 and CDR2: ENHRY, SYGVKD. V lost 4 bases and J lost 6; bases outside the gene matches: 8. The CDR3 loop spans 14 amino acids. As DNA, the CDR3 is TGTGCCATCAGTGGACAGGGCGGGATAGCTGAAGCTTTCTTT. Translated: CAISGQGGIAEAFF.

The genes are TRBV10-3 and TRBJ1-5; 8 bases align to TRBD1. Losses at the gene ends were 2 bases for V and 5 bases for J; bases not matched to a gene: 11. The CDR3 runs to 17 residues. CDR1 is ENHRY and CDR2 is SYGVKD in the germline V gene. The CDR3 loop is CAISEPGRGRIDQPQHF. The DNA for the CDR3 is TGTGCCATCAGTGAGCCCGGCAGGGGGCGCATCGATCAGCCCCAGCATTTT.

The rearrangement joins TRBV13 to TRBJ1-3; TRBD1 matches at 7 bases. The V and J ends lost 5 bases and 0 bases, in that order; junction bases with no gene match: 7. The length of the CDR3 is 16 residues. Germline loops: CDR1 PRHDT, CDR2 FYEKMQ (reference sequence). Written as DNA, the CDR3 is TGTGCCAGCAGCGCCGGACAGGACTTCTCTGGAAACACCATATATTTT. This sequence encodes CASSAGQDFSGNTIYF. The full variable domain, completed using reference TRBV13 and TRBJ1-3, is AAGVIQSPRHLIKEKRETATLKCYPIPRHDTVYWYQQGPGQDPQFLISFYEKMQSDKGSIPDRFSAQQFSDYHSELNMSSLELGDSALYFCASSAGQDFSGNTIYFGEGSWLTVV.

The chain recombines TRBV19 with TRBJ1-2; unclear D gene. V lost 1 base and J lost 4, with 10 bases in between. Looked up from germline, CDR1 is LNHDA and CDR2 is SQIVND (reference sequence). The CDR3 spans 14 residues. DNA of the CDR3: TGTGCCAGTAGTATAGTAGGTCGGAGCTATGGCTACACCTTC. Protein: CASSIVGRSYGYTF.

This clone was recorded only once. The chain couples TRBV10-3 to TRBJ1-1, with TRBD1 as a possible D gene (6 bases). V was pared by 8 bases and J by 0 bases, with 7 bases between. The CDR3 has 12 residues. Per germline, CDR1 ENHRY and CDR2 SYGVKD. This CDR3 reads CAIQGLNTEAFF. Written as DNA, the CDR3 is TGTGCCATCCAGGGGCTGAACACTGAAGCTTTCTTT.

V and J are TRBV27 and TRBJ2-3; weak D call: TRBD2 (5 bases). The V and J ends lost 5 bases and 5 bases respectively, with 17 bases between them. This CDR3 has 15 residues. The V gene's germline CDR1 is MNHEY and CDR2 SMNVEV (reference sequence). The CDR3: CASSHPSRYGDTQYF. CDR3 DNA sequence: TGTGCCAGCAGTCACCCTAGCCGGTATGGAGATACGCAGTATTTT.

The chain couples TRBV11-2 to TRBJ1-6; D not resolved. This CDR3 contains 13 residues. CDR1 is SGHAT and CDR2 is FQNNGV in the germline V gene. Trimming shortened V by 0 bases and J by 6 bases, and 3 bases separated the two germline ends. DNA of the CDR3: TGTGCCAGCAGCTTAGAAATTAATTCACCCCTCCACTTT. Translating gives CASSLEINSPLHF. The variable domain in full, with the rest retrieved from reference TRBV11-2 and TRBJ1-6, is EAGVAQSPRYKIIEKRQSVAFWCNPISGHATLYWYQQILGQGPKLLIQFQNNGVVDDSQLPKDRFSAERLKGVDSTLKIQPAKLEDSAVYLCASSLEINSPLHFGNGTRLTVT.

This chain connects TRBV12-5 to TRBJ1-5, with D possibly TRBD1 on 5 matching bases. Trimming removed 2 bases at V and 0 bases at J, with 17 bases between. The CDR3 is 18 residues long. Germline V gene sequence: CDR1 LGHNT, CDR2 FRNRAP. In DNA, the CDR3 is TGTGCTAGTGGTTTGATGGACACCTATTCCTATAGCAATCAGCCCCAGCATTTT. Its translation: CASGLMDTYSYSNQPQHF.

The rearrangement uses TRBV4-1 and TRBJ2-5, with 7 bases that match TRBD1. The DNA matches TRBJ2-7 better at its end, which makes the J call doubtful. The CDR3 spans 16 residues. Germline CDR1 reads MGHRA; CDR2 reads YSYEKL. The DNA for the CDR3 is TGCGCCAGCAGCCAAGAGGGCGGCCAGGGGGCCTACGAGCAGTACTTC. Encoded protein: CASSQEGGQGAYEQYF.

The rearrangement joins TRBV20-1 to TRBJ1-1; D uncertain. Germline assignment: CDR1 DFQATT and CDR2 SNEGSKA (reference sequence). The CDR3 runs 11 residues. Trimming took off 0 bases at V and 8 bases at J, with 7 bases between the two ends. CDR3 residues: CSARDHEEAFF. CDR3 sequence (DNA): TGCAGTGCTAGAGATCACGAAGAAGCTTTCTTT.

This sequence joins TRBV18 and TRBJ2-3; 8 positions match TRBD2. The CDR3 length is 15 residues. CDR1 KGHSH and CDR2 LQKENI come from the germline V gene. Germline trimming cut 4 bases from V and 6 bases from J; bases unmatched to any gene: 9. This CDR3 reads CASSQLAAGADTQYF. The CDR3 DNA reads TGTGCCAGCTCACAACTAGCGGCGGGGGCGGATACGCAGTATTTT. The complete variable domain, with remaining parts taken from reference TRBV18 and TRBJ2-3, reads NAGVMQNPRHLVRRRGQEARLRCSPMKGHSHVYWYRQLPEEGLKFMVYLQKENIIDESGMPKERFSAEFPKEGPSILRIQQVVRGDSAAYFCASSQLAAGADTQYFGPGTRLTVL.

The chain employs TRBV19 and TRBJ1-5, with TRBD1 matching 8 bases. J was trimmed by 2 bases and V by 5 bases; bases with no gene match: 2. Looked up from germline, CDR1 is LNHDA and CDR2 is SQIVND (reference sequence). The CDR3 is 14 amino acids. CDR3 region: CASSPGQGNQPQHF. The CDR3 region has the DNA TGTGCCAGTAGTCCGGGACAGGGCAATCAGCCCCAGCATTTT.

The chain uses TRBV5-5 and TRBJ2-7; a possible D gene is TRBD1 (6 bases). Between the trimmed V and J ends, which lost 3 bases and 3 bases, there was a span of 13 bases. This CDR3 has 14 residues. Germline lookup yields CDR1 SGHKS and CDR2 YYEKEE (reference sequence). This chain's CDR3 is CASSSTGQGYEQYF. In DNA form, the CDR3 reads TGTGCCAGCAGCTCAACGGGACAAGGCTACGAGCAGTACTTC.

The chain is built from TRBV2 and TRBJ1-6, with D maybe TRBD1 (6 bases). The V and J ends lost 3 bases and 0 bases respectively, with 12 bases between them. CDR1 SNHLY and CDR2 FYNNEI come from the germline V gene. This CDR3 contains 17 residues. As DNA, the CDR3 is TGTGCCAGCAGTGAGGTCCAGGGGAGCTCCTATAATTCACCCCTCCACTTT. Translating gives CASSEVQGSSYNSPLHF.

V usage is TRBV5-1 and J usage is TRBJ2-3; a weak D match, TRBD1 (6 bases). V lost 2 bases and J 0 bases, leaving 10 bases between the germline ends. This CDR3 region has 15 residues. Germline CDR1 is SGHRS and CDR2 is YFSETQ. As DNA, the CDR3 is TGCGCCAGCAGCTTAAGACAGGACAGCACAGATACGCAGTATTTT. Protein product: CASSLRQDSTDTQYF.